One sample yielded the 32 T cell receptor beta chains listed below, sequenced in a study of shared clonotypes between healthy human individuals. The data were produced by immunoSEQ multiplex PCR, yet TCRdb's version contains in-frame clones alone and is incomplete. Here the sample spans about 1.1 million clones, approximately 80% being singletons. Sequences were obtained from memory CD4+ T cells from PBMCs. Subset indicated: CD45RA-negative fraction. The source of these receptors is a man between 18 and 29 years old in good health. Some clones in this sample may be carry-over from other donors' samples.

V usage is TRBV7-6 and J usage is TRBJ2-3, with 8 nucleotides matching TRBD1. J lost 6 bases, V lost 2 bases, and 10 bases had no gene match. The CDR3 has 16 residues. Germline loops: CDR1 SGHVS, CDR2 FNYEAQ. CDR3 sequence: CASSLQLPTGVDTQYF. The CDR3 DNA reads TGTGCCAGCAGCTTACAACTGCCGACAGGGGTTGATACGCAGTATTTT.

This chain links TRBV2 with TRBJ1-3, with unresolved D. Trimming cost V 9 bases and J 0 bases, with 9 bases left between them. The CDR3 runs 13 residues. CDR1 SNHLY and CDR2 FYNNEI come from the germline V gene. Here the CDR3 DNA reads TGTGCCAGACAGATGAGCTCTGGAAACACCATATATTTT. It encodes CARQMSSGNTIYF.

This sequence joins TRBV6-6 and TRBJ1-5; 8 positions match TRBD1. V shed 5 bases, J shed 7 bases, and the junction held 7 bases outside the gene matches. The germline V gene has CDR1 MNHNY and CDR2 SVGAGI (reference sequence). CDR3 length: 14 amino acids. Here the CDR3 DNA reads TGTGCCAGCAGTCGGACAGGGTTTGACCAGCCCCAGCATTTT. Protein product: CASSRTGFDQPQHF.

The chain is built from TRBV19 and TRBJ2-3; no reliable D call. The germline CDR1 and CDR2 sequences are LNHDA and SQIVND (reference sequence). The CDR3 has 15 amino acids. V was clipped by 3 bases and J by 6 bases, with 16 bases between them. For the CDR3, the DNA is TGTGCCAGTAGTATCCGGACCCACCAAGCGGATACGCAGTATTTT. This sequence encodes CASSIRTHQADTQYF.

Points on this clone: Other DNA sequences from this sample encode an identical CDR3 as well. V is TRBV5-1 and J is TRBJ2-5, with 7 bases that match TRBD2. With 5 bases clipped from V and 5 bases from J, the junction kept 6 bases outside the gene matches. CDR1 SGHRS and CDR2 YFSETQ come from the germline V gene. The CDR3 sequence is 13 residues long. CDR3 nucleotide sequence: TGCGCCAGCAGTGGGGGGGTCGAGGAGACCCAGTACTTC. This translates into CASSGGVEETQYF.

The genes are TRBV18 and TRBJ2-1; TRBD2 aligns across 9 bases. The trim removed 1 base at V and 5 bases at J, leaving 9 bases unmatched. Germline loops: CDR1 KGHSH, CDR2 LQKENI. This CDR3 spans 17 amino acids. The chain's CDR3 is CASSPQLATSGHNEQFF. The CDR3 nucleotides read TGTGCCAGCTCACCACAGTTAGCGACTAGCGGCCACAATGAGCAGTTCTTC.

The V gene is TRBV5-6, the J gene TRBJ2-7; tentative D call: TRBD1 (6 bases). The germline V gene has CDR1 SGHDT and CDR2 YYEEEE. The CDR3 contains 15 residues. The V end was cut by 3 bases, the J end by 0 bases, with 13 bases between. The DNA of the CDR3 is TGTGCCAGCAGCTCTACAGGGCGCAGCTCCTACGAGCAGTACTTC. Its translation is CASSSTGRSSYEQYF.

The chain carries TRBV6-5 and TRBJ1-2; D possibly corresponds to TRBD1 (6 bases). Germline-derived CDR1 and CDR2 are MNHEY and SVGAGI. The CDR3 covers 13 residues. V dropped 6 bases and J dropped 3 bases, with 11 bases sitting between them. In DNA, the CDR3 is TGTGCCAGCAGCACACAGGGCTACTATGGCTACACCTTC. This encodes CASSTQGYYGYTF.

This chain uses TRBV11-2 with TRBJ2-3; D gene uncertain. V was shortened by 3 bases and J by 4 bases, with 8 bases between the two germline ends. Germline V gives CDR1 SGHAT, CDR2 FQNNGV. CDR3 size: 13 residues. The CDR3 loop reads CASSFGPPDTQYF. The CDR3 DNA sequence: TGTGCCAGCAGCTTTGGGCCACCAGATACGCAGTATTTT.

The chain couples TRBV16 to TRBJ1-1; 9 nucleotides align to TRBD1. The CDR3 is 15 amino acids. The germline V gene has CDR1 KGHSY and CDR2 FQNENV. J lost 4 bases, V lost 7 bases, and 10 bases had no gene match. CDR3 residues: CASTTQGAGTTEAFF. CDR3 in DNA: TGTGCCAGCACCACACAGGGGGCAGGGACCACTGAAGCTTTCTTT.

The chain couples TRBV29-1 to TRBJ2-1, with 7 positions matching TRBD2. Germline-derived CDR1 and CDR2 are SQVTM and ANQGSEA. Trimming took 2 bases from V and 0 from J; bases not matched to a gene: 7. The CDR3 spans 16 residues. The DNA for the CDR3 is TGCAGCGTTGAATATTCTGGCGGGAGCTCCTACAATGAGCAGTTCTTC. It yields the protein CSVEYSGGSSYNEQFF.

The rearrangement joins TRBV7-2 to TRBJ2-2; D remains unclear. Trimming left V 3 bases short and J 6 bases short, with 17 bases between. The germline gives CDR1 SGHTA, CDR2 FQGNSA. CDR3 length equals 16 residues. In DNA form, the CDR3 reads TGTGCCAGCAGCTTTGTAACCGGGTGGATCCCCGGGGAGCTGTTTTTT. The encoded protein is CASSFVTGWIPGELFF.

The rearrangement uses TRBV4-1 and TRBJ2-1; the match to TRBD2 covers 9 bases. Germline V gives CDR1 MGHRA, CDR2 YSYEKL. The CDR3 contains 16 residues. V was clipped by 4 bases and J by 0 bases; unmatched bases: 4. CDR3 in DNA: TGCGCCAGCAGCCGCGCGGGAGGGGCCTCCTACAATGAGCAGTTCTTC. As protein: CASSRAGGASYNEQFF.

As DNA, the CDR3 is TGTGCCAGCAGCTTAGGGTCAGGGGGCGCGAACACTGAAGCTTTCTTT. It codes for CASSLGSGGANTEAFF. The genes are TRBV7-9 and TRBJ1-1, with TRBD1 matching over 8 bases. V lost 1 base and J lost 1; bases outside the gene matches: 5. This CDR3 contains 16 residues. Germline CDR1 reads SEHNR; CDR2 reads FQNEAQ (reference sequence).

The J gene is TRBJ2-3, the V gene TRBV5-6; the match to TRBD1 covers 9 bases. Germline values: CDR1 SGHDT, CDR2 YYEEEE. Trimming took 9 bases from V and 2 from J; bases not matched to a gene: 10. CDR3 length equals 15 residues. CDR3 region: CANTPGQGFTDTQYF. The CDR3, as DNA: TGTGCCAACACCCCGGGACAGGGTTTCACAGATACGCAGTATTTT.

The chain has TRBV5-1 and TRBJ1-1; D is unclear. The germline V and J ends were trimmed by 0 bases and 8 bases, with 14 bases remaining between them. This CDR3 comprises 14 residues. Germline CDR1 reads SGHRS; CDR2 reads YFSETQ. CDR3 in DNA: TGCGCCAGCAGCTTGGAGCACGGGAGGAGGGAAGCTTTCTTT. Its translation is CASSLEHGRREAFF.

The CDR3 region has the DNA TGCGCCAGCAGCGACCAACAGGGGGCGGCCGAAAAACTGTTTTTT. It codes for CASSDQQGAAEKLFF. The J gene is TRBJ1-4, the V gene TRBV5-1; 9 bases are shared with TRBD1. Germline CDR1 reads SGHRS; CDR2 reads YFSETQ. After removal of 4 bases from V and 8 bases from J, the junction contained 9 bases not matched to a gene. The CDR3 spans 15 residues.

Notes on this clone: One end of the junction fails to match germline, which may point to a read error. The chain employs TRBV4-3 and TRBJ2-1; 8 nucleotides line up with TRBD2. The CDR3 is 16 amino acids. CDR1 and CDR2 from the germline V gene are LGHNA and YSLEER. CDR3 loop: CASRQGISGNYNEQFF. DNA of the CDR3: TGCGCCAGCAGGCAAGGGATTAGCGGGAATTACAATGAGCAGTTCTTC.

This clone was seen only a few times. The rearrangement joins TRBV23-1 to TRBJ1-5; tentatively, D is TRBD1 (6 bases). TRBV23-1 is sorted into the ORF group, with uncertain function. The CDR3 covers 15 residues. The V end lost 4 bases, the J end lost 7 bases, and 17 bases lay between the germline ends. The CDR3 region is CASSLPHHRVQPQHF. The CDR3 DNA follows: TGCGCCAGCAGTCTCCCACACCACAGGGTCCAGCCCCAGCATTTT.

On this clone itself: This could be a read error, since a much larger clone is one nucleotide away. This chain joins TRBV7-3 and TRBJ2-2; maybe TRBD1 (6 bases). The germline V gene encodes CDR1 SGHTA and CDR2 FQGTGA. V gave up 3 bases and J gave up 4 bases, with 9 bases separating them. The CDR3 loop spans 14 amino acids. The chain's CDR3 is CASSFGRGTGELFF. The CDR3 DNA is TGTGCCAGCAGCTTCGGCAGGGGCACCGGGGAGCTGTTTTTT. Drawing the rest from reference TRBV7-3 and TRBJ2-2, the complete variable domain is GAGVSQTPSNKVTEKGKYVELRCDPISGHTALYWYRQSLGQGPEFLIYFQGTGAADDSGLPNDRFFAVRPEGSVSTLKIQRTERGDSAVYLCASSFGRGTGELFFGEGSRLTVL.

The V gene is TRBV5-1, the J gene TRBJ2-1; perhaps TRBD2 as D (5 bases). Trimming took off 6 bases at V and 0 bases at J, with 7 bases between the two ends. The CDR3 spans 13 residues. Germline V gene sequence: CDR1 SGHRS, CDR2 YFSETQ. The CDR3 is CASTSISYNEQFF. The DNA of the CDR3 is TGCGCCAGCACTAGCATCTCCTACAATGAGCAGTTCTTC.

This chain links TRBV5-4 with TRBJ2-7, with TRBD1 as a possible D gene (6 bases). V dropped 3 bases and J dropped 0 bases, with 16 bases sitting between them. The CDR3 runs to 16 residues. CDR1 and CDR2 from the germline V gene are SGHNT and YYREEE (reference sequence). CDR3 nucleotide sequence: TGTGCCAGCAGCTCTGCCGGGACAAGGGCCTCCTACGAGCAGTACTTC. Its translation: CASSSAGTRASYEQYF.

In the case of this clone: Other DNA sequences in this sample translate to the same CDR3. This sequence joins TRBV7-3 and TRBJ2-1; TRBD2 matches 11 bases. With 2 bases clipped from V and 1 base from J, the junction kept 1 base outside the gene matches. CDR1 is SGHTA and CDR2 is FQGTGA in the germline V gene. CDR3 length: 16 residues. CDR3 amino acids: CASSLSSGGSYNEQFF. The DNA for the CDR3 is TGTGCCAGCAGCTTATCTAGCGGGGGGTCCTACAATGAGCAGTTCTTC.

The rearrangement uses TRBV29-1 and TRBJ2-7; TRBD1 agrees at 10 bases. The CDR3 totals 14 residues. Looked up from germline, CDR1 is SQVTM and CDR2 is ANQGSEA. V gave up 4 bases and J gave up 2 bases; unmatched junction bases: 5. The DNA of the CDR3 is TGCAGCGTTGGTCGAGGACAGGGGGCCTACGAGCAGTACTTC. Translating gives CSVGRGQGAYEQYF.

The CDR3 protein is CAIRGRSQYGYTF. For the CDR3, the DNA is TGTGCCATCAGGGGCCGAAGCCAGTATGGCTACACCTTC. The V call is TRBV10-3, the J call TRBJ1-2; D call uncertain. The CDR3 is made up of 13 amino acids. Trimming pared 6 bases from V and 5 bases from J, leaving 13 bases between. Germline V gene sequence: CDR1 ENHRY, CDR2 SYGVKD.

In this sample, this clone turned up a few times. Different DNA sequences within this sample yield the same CDR3. The chain recombines TRBV5-4 with TRBJ2-3; 10 bases are shared with TRBD2. V lost 0 bases to trimming and J lost 0 bases; unmatched junction nucleotides: 1. The CDR3 has 16 amino acids. The germline V gene has CDR1 SGHNT and CDR2 YYREEE (reference sequence). The CDR3 is CASSLGLAGSTDTQYF. In nucleotides, the CDR3 is TGTGCCAGCAGCTTGGGACTAGCGGGTAGCACAGATACGCAGTATTTT. Full variable domain (missing parts from reference TRBV5-4 and TRBJ2-3): ETGVTQSPTHLIKTRGQQVTLRCSSQSGHNTVSWYQQALGQGPQFIFQYYREEENGRGNFPPRFSGLQFPNYSSELNVNALELDDSALYLCASSLGLAGSTDTQYFGPGTRLTVL.

The CDR3 coding sequence is TGTGCCAGCACTCAAAGTCGGGGTTCATATGGCTACACCTTC. It encodes CASTQSRGSYGYTF. The chain uses TRBV2 and TRBJ1-2, with D hard to call. Germline V gene data show CDR1 as SNHLY and CDR2 as FYNNEI. The CDR3 has 14 amino acids. Trimming stripped 7 bases from V and 5 bases from J, with 17 bases between.

The J gene is TRBJ2-7, the V gene TRBV13, with a weak D call TRBD1 (6 bases). This CDR3 has 15 amino acids. With 3 bases removed from V and 5 bases from J, the gap between germline ends came to 17 bases. Germline lookup yields CDR1 PRHDT and CDR2 FYEKMQ (reference sequence). CDR3 DNA sequence: TGTGCCAGCAGCTTCAGGGGACGTGGAGAGGACGAGCAGTACTTC. Translated, it gives CASSFRGRGEDEQYF.

This chain joins TRBV29-1 and TRBJ2-6; 7 nucleotides agree with TRBD2. The length of the CDR3 is 14 residues. Germline V gene data show CDR1 as SQVTM and CDR2 as ANQGSEA. With V trimmed by 4 bases and J by 0 bases, 0 bases remained unmatched. CDR3 coding DNA: TGCAGCGTTGGGGAGGGCTCTGGGGCCAACGTCCTGACTTTC. Translation gives CSVGEGSGANVLTF. The full variable domain, its missing parts supplied by reference TRBV29-1 and TRBJ2-6, is SAVISQKPSRDICQRGTSLTIQCQVDSQVTMMFWYRQQPGQSLTLIATANQGSEATYESGFVIDKFPISRPNLTFSTLTVSNMSPEDSSIYLCSVGEGSGANVLTFGAGSRLTVL.

The V and J genes are TRBV4-3 and TRBJ2-1; the match to TRBD2 covers 9 bases. Germline trimming cut 4 bases from V and 0 bases from J; bases unmatched to any gene: 4. The CDR3 totals 16 residues. Germline V gene lookup returns CDR1 LGHNA and CDR2 YSLEER. The CDR3 sequence is CASSLRLAASYNEQFF. CDR3 in DNA: TGCGCCAGCAGCCTGCGACTAGCGGCCTCCTACAATGAGCAGTTCTTC.

The V gene is TRBV4-2, the J gene TRBJ2-5; a weak D match, TRBD2 (6 bases). TRBJ2-7 matches the DNA end more closely, so the J call is doubtful. The CDR3 covers 15 residues. Germline V CDR1 and CDR2: LGHNA, YNFKEQ. The CDR3: CASSQDRGNHYEQYF. DNA for the CDR3: TGTGCCAGCAGCCAAGATCGGGGGAACCACTACGAGCAGTACTTC.

The V and J genes are TRBV10-2 and TRBJ1-2; TRBD1 matches 7 bases. The CDR3 consists of 15 residues. V shed 4 bases, J shed 8 bases, and the junction held 13 bases outside the gene matches. Per germline, CDR1 WSHSY and CDR2 SAAADI. In DNA, the CDR3 is TGCGCCAGCAGTGCGCGGGACAGCTCCTTTGGGGGCTACACCTTC. As protein: CASSARDSSFGGYTF.